This T cell receptor beta chain appears in the sequencing data of a study of technical replicates of blood from several donors. Sequenced by immunoSEQ multiplex PCR; TCRdb stores in-frame clones only, minus some. The sample includes about 60,000 clones, 85% to 90% of them seen just once. Trimming took off 5 bases at V and 10 bases at J, with 23 bases between the two ends. CDR1 is LGHNA and CDR2 is YNFKEQ in the germline V gene. The CDR3 is 15 amino acids. The clonotype was recovered from a human donor in good health. Some clones in this sample may be carry-over from other donors' samples. The J gene is TRBJ2-5, the V gene TRBV4-2, with D tentatively TRBD2 (6 bases). Material for sequencing was PBMCs. Here the CDR3 reads CASSDRTEGPGSQYF. As DNA, the CDR3 is TGTGCCAGCAGCGATCGAACGGAGGGTCCGGGTAGCCAGTACTTC.